The sequence of this T cell receptor beta chain was determined in a study of T-cell reconstitution after alpha-beta-depleted transplantation in children. Study conclusions and caveats: Counts and diversity of T cells one year after transplant came mostly from newly produced T cells.

CDR1 is SGHVS, CDR2 FQNEAQ, per germline. The CDR3 has 13 residues. V was trimmed by 4 bases and J by 0 bases, leaving 6 bases between them. Preparation of the TCRbeta library was carried out with unique molecular identifiers. TCRdb reprocessed the PCR reads with MiXCR, giving one entry per CDR3 protein. The sample has 600,000 to 800,000 distinct CDR3 sequences, approximately 14% seen once; the top ten hold 0.75% to 0.85%. This clonotype was recorded a few times. Its antigen is not identified. The sequenced sample was PBMCs, obtained before TCRalphabeta/CD19-depleted stem cell transplant. The V gene is TRBV7-8, the J gene TRBJ2-5; the D gene is possibly TRBD2 (6 bases). The receptor was isolated from a girl aged 2-9 years with congenital amegakaryocytic thrombocytopenia, due to receive a stem cell transplant. This chain's CDR3 is CASSWDYQETQYF. The CDR3, as DNA: TGTGCCAGCAGCTGGGACTACCAAGAGACCCAGTACTTC.